Listed below are T cell receptor beta chains from one sample, sequenced in a study of CD8 T cells in Susac syndrome. TCRdb fed the immunoSEQ multiplex PCR reads into MiXCR, producing one record per CDR3 protein. The data contain 250,000 to 350,000 distinct CDR3 sequences, 90% to 95% of them singletons. The sequenced sample consisted of CD4+ T cells from PBMCs. Receptors were obtained from a human donor with multiple sclerosis. The CDR3 runs from the conserved cysteine through the conserved F or W. The D gene is left open where the match is weak. Part of the rows lack a size; the others show once, few, many or a class for expanded clones.

length: 13
size: -
D: TRBD1
J: TRBJ1-3
V: TRBV10-3
DNA: TGTGCCATCACAGGGACAGAACGAAACACCATATATTTT
CDR3: CAITGTERNTIYF

length: 14
size: -
D: TRBD1
J: TRBJ2-7
V: TRBV20-1
DNA: TGCAGTGCCCCTTCCGGGACAGGGACCTACGAGCAGTACTTC
CDR3: CSAPSGTGTYEQYF

length: 14
size: -
D: -
J: TRBJ2-3
V: TRBV6-4
DNA: TGTGCCAGCAGTGACGGGCCCCGGGGCGATACGCAGTATTTT
CDR3: CASSDGPRGDTQYF

length: 12
size: -
D: -
J: TRBJ1-1
V: TRBV2
DNA: TGTGCCAGCAGTGACGCGGACACTGAAGCTTTCTTT
CDR3: CASSDADTEAFF

length: 14
size: -
D: -
J: TRBJ2-1
V: TRBV29-1
DNA: TGCAGCGTTGTGGGAGTCAACACCTACAATGAGCAGTTCTTC
CDR3: CSVVGVNTYNEQFF

length: 16
size: once
D: -
J: TRBJ1-6
V: TRBV3-1
DNA: TGTGCCAGCAGCCAAGAGATCCAGGGGATGTACTCACCCCTCCACTTT
CDR3: CASSQEIQGMYSPLHF

length: 13
size: -
D: -
J: TRBJ1-2
V: TRBV12-3/TRBV12-4
DNA: TGTGCCAGCAGTTTATTTGTGGGGGATGGCTACACCTTC
CDR3: CASSLFVGDGYTF

length: 12
size: -
D: -
J: TRBJ2-5
V: TRBV29-1
DNA: TGCAGCGTCCACAGGACAGAAGAGACCCAGTACTTC
CDR3: CSVHRTEETQYF

length: 13
size: -
D: -
J: TRBJ1-1
V: TRBV20-1
DNA: TGCAGTGCTAGCCCTCTCGGAACCACTGAAGCTTTCTTT
CDR3: CSASPLGTTEAFF

length: 12
size: -
D: -
J: TRBJ2-2
V: TRBV4-3
DNA: TGCGCCAGCAGCCCCCAGGACGGGGAGCTGTTTTTT
CDR3: CASSPQDGELFF

length: 15
size: -
D: -
J: TRBJ2-7
V: TRBV10-3
DNA: TGTGCCATCAGTGAGTCAGGGGGGAGCCAGTACGAGCAGTACTTC
CDR3: CAISESGGSQYEQYF

length: 13
size: -
D: -
J: TRBJ2-5
V: TRBV29-1
DNA: TGCAGCGTCATCGGACAGTCCCAAGAGACCCAGTACTTC
CDR3: CSVIGQSQETQYF

length: 14
size: -
D: -
J: TRBJ2-3
V: TRBV28
DNA: TGTGCCAGCAGTTCCAGTCTGGGCGGTGATACGCAGTATTTT
CDR3: CASSSSLGGDTQYF

length: 14
size: -
D: -
J: TRBJ2-3
V: TRBV9
DNA: TGTGCCAGCAGCGTAGGATTGGACCGAGATACGCAGTATTTT
CDR3: CASSVGLDRDTQYF

length: 11
size: -
D: -
J: TRBJ1-1
V: TRBV11-2
DNA: TGTGCCAGCAGCCCTCGTGGTGGAGCTTTCTTT
CDR3: CASSPRGGAFF

length: 14
size: -
D: TRBD1
J: TRBJ1-4
V: TRBV20-1
DNA: TGCAGTGCTAGAACAGGGGAAACTAATGAAAAACTGTTTTTT
CDR3: CSARTGETNEKLFF

length: 14
size: -
D: -
J: TRBJ1-2
V: TRBV7-8
DNA: TGTGCCAGCAGCTTAGGGTGGCAGTACGATGGCTACACCTTC
CDR3: CASSLGWQYDGYTF

length: 15
size: -
D: -
J: TRBJ1-1
V: TRBV19
DNA: TGTGCCAGTTTAGCACAGGGAGTTACGAACACTGAAGCTTTCTTT
CDR3: CASLAQGVTNTEAFF

length: 12
size: -
D: TRBD1
J: TRBJ2-1
V: TRBV24-1
DNA: TGTGCCACCAGGGACAGGGTCAATGAGCAGTTCTTC
CDR3: CATRDRVNEQFF

length: 13
size: -
D: -
J: TRBJ2-2
V: TRBV20-1
DNA: TGCAGTGCTAGGGATGAGGTTTTAAGAGAGCTGTTTTTT
CDR3: CSARDEVLRELFF

length: 17
size: -
D: -
J: TRBJ2-1
V: TRBV20-1
DNA: TGCAGTGTCTCCCGACTAGGACATGGAAGCTCCTACAATGAGCAGTTCTTC
CDR3: CSVSRLGHGSSYNEQFF

length: 12
size: -
D: -
J: TRBJ2-5
V: TRBV20-1
DNA: TGCAGTGCTACCAGAGCCAAAGAGACCCAGTACTTC
CDR3: CSATRAKETQYF

length: 16
size: -
D: TRBD2
J: TRBJ2-2
V: TRBV29-1
DNA: TGCAGCGCAACAACCGGACTAGCGGAGAACACCGGGGAGCTGTTTTTT
CDR3: CSATTGLAENTGELFF

length: 13
size: -
D: -
J: TRBJ1-5
V: TRBV19
DNA: TGTGCCAGTAGTCCCAGGGGCCTTGGGCCCCAGCATTTT
CDR3: CASSPRGLGPQHF

length: 13
size: -
D: -
J: TRBJ2-2
V: TRBV4-2
DNA: TGTGCCAGCAGCCAAGATGGCACTTGGGAGCTGTTTTTT
CDR3: CASSQDGTWELFF

length: 16
size: -
D: -
J: TRBJ1-2
V: TRBV5-1
DNA: TGCGCCAGCAGCTCGAATTCCCCTCTAGGACAAGCTGGCTACACCTTC
CDR3: CASSSNSPLGQAGYTF

length: 15
size: -
D: -
J: TRBJ2-5
V: TRBV5-1
DNA: TGCGCCAGCAGCTCAGTTAGACAGGCCGCGGCGACCCAGTACTTC
CDR3: CASSSVRQAAATQYF

length: 14
size: -
D: -
J: TRBJ1-5
V: TRBV19
DNA: TGTGCCAGTAGGATCCAGGGCGGCGGGCAGCCCCAGCATTTT
CDR3: CASRIQGGGQPQHF